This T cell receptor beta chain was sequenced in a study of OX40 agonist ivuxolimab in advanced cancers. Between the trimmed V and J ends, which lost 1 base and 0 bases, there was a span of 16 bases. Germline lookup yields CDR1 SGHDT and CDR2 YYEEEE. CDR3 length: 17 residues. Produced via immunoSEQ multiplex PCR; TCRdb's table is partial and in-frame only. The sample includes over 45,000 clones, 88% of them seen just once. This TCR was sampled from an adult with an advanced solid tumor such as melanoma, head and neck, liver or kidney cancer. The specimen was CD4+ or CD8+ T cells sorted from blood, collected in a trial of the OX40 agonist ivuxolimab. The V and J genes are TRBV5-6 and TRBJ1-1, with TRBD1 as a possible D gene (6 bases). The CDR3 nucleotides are TGTGCCAGCAGCTTGTTGGGGACACGAGCCCTGAACACTGAAGCTTTCTTT. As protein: CASSLLGTRALNTEAFF.